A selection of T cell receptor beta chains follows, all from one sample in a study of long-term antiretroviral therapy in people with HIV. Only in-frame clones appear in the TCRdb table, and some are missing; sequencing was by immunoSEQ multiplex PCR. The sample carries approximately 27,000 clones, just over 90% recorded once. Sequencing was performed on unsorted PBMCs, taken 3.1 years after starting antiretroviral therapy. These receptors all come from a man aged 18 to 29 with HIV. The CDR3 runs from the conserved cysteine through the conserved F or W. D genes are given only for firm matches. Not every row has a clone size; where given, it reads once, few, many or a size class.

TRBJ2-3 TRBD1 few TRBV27 TGTGCCAGCACACCCCTAAGGACAGGGACTTATACAGATACGCAGTATTTT CASTPLRTGTYTDTQYF
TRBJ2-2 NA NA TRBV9 TGTGCCAGCAGCGCCCCCCTTAGGCGCCCAAACACCGGGGAGCTGTTTTTT CASSAPLRRPNTGELFF
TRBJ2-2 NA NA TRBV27 TGTGCCAGCAGACCAAAGTGGACCGGGGAGCTGTTTTTT CASRPKWTGELFF
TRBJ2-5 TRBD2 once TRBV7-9 TGTGCCAGCAGCCGGACTAGCGGAGCGGAGGAGACCCAGTACTTC CASSRTSGAEETQYF
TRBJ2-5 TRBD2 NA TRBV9 TGTGCCAGCAGCGGCGGGGGAGTGGGGGAGACCCAGTACTTC CASSGGGVGETQYF
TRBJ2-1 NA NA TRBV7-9 TGTGCCAGCAGCCCTCAGGGGCGCGCCTACAATGAGCAGTTCTTC CASSPQGRAYNEQFF
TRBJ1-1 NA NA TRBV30 TGTGCCTGGAGTGTATTGGCACCCACTGAAGCTTTCTTT CAWSVLAPTEAFF
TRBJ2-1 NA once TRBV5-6 TGTGCCAGCAGTGGGGGCTCTGAGCAGTTCTTC CASSGGSEQFF
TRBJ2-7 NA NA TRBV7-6 TGTGCCAGCAGCCCCCAGGACGGTTCCTACGAGCAGTACTTC CASSPQDGSYEQYF
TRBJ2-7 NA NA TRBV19 TGTGCCAGTAGTATAGATCTGGCGGGGGCCGTCTACGAGCAGTACTTC CASSIDLAGAVYEQYF
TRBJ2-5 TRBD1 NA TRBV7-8 TGTGCCAGCAGCACGGGACAGGGCGTCCTACAAGAGACCCAGTACTTC CASSTGQGVLQETQYF
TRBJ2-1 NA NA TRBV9 TGTGCCAGCAGCGCTGGGGGACCCTTGAGCTCCTACAATGAGCAGTTCTTC CASSAGGPLSSYNEQFF
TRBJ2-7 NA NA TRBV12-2 TGTGCAAGTCGCCTCCCACTCAGGGACCTTCCCTCCTACGAGCAGTACTTC CASRLPLRDLPSYEQYF
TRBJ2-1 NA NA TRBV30 TGTGCCTGGAGTTGGAGGACAGTCAATGAGCAGTTCTTC CAWSWRTVNEQFF
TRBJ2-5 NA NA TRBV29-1 TGCAGCGATGAGCAGGGCACGGAGACCCAGTACTTC CSDEQGTETQYF
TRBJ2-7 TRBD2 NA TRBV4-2 TGTGCCAGCAGCCAAGAACCTCTAACTAGCGGGAGTCGATACGAGCAGTACTTC CASSQEPLTSGSRYEQYF
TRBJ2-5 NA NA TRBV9 TGTGCCAGCAGCGTAATGGGGGGTCAAGAGACCCAGTACTTC CASSVMGGQETQYF
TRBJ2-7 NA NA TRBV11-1 TGTGCCAGCAGCTTATTAGGAGGTGAGCAGTACTTC CASSLLGGEQYF
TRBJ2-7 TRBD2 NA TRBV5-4 TGTGCCAGCAGCTCACCTACTAGCGGTCTCTTCTACGAGCAGTACTTC CASSSPTSGLFYEQYF
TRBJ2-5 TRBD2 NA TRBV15 TGTGCCACCAGCAACCGGAAGCGGGGACTTGGGACCCAGTACTTC CATSNRKRGLGTQYF
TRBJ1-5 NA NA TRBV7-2 TGTGCCAGCAGCTTAGCGTACGAGGGAAAGCCCCAGCATTTT CASSLAYEGKPQHF
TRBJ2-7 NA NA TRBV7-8 TGTGCCAGCCAGGGGCCCCTGGGCGAGCAGTACTTC CASQGPLGEQYF
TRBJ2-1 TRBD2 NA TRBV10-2 TGCGCCAGCAGTGGGAGCGGGAGAGGAAATGAGCAGTTCTTC CASSGSGRGNEQFF
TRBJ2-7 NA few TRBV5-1 TGCGCCAGCAGCTATGACAGTTCTGAGCAGTACTTC CASSYDSSEQYF
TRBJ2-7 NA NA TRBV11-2 TGTGCCAGCAGCTTAGAAGTGGGATACGAGCAGTACTTC CASSLEVGYEQYF
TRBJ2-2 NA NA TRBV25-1 TGTGCCAGCAGTGACAATCTGGGGAACGGGGAGCTGTTTTTT CASSDNLGNGELFF
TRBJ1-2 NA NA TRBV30 TGTGCCAGCTACAGACAGTCAGCTAACTATGGCTACACCTTC CASYRQSANYGYTF
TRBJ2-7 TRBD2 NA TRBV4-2 TGTGCCAGCAGCCAAGATTGGGGACTAGCCGGCGAGCAGTACTTC CASSQDWGLAGEQYF
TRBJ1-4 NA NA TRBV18 TGTGCCAGCTCAGGGAGGAGTGAAAAACTGTTTTTT CASSGRSEKLFF
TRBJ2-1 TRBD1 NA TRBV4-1 TGCGCCAGCAGCCAAGGCACAGGGGGCTCCAGCTCCTACAATGAGCAGTTCTTC CASSQGTGGSSSYNEQFF
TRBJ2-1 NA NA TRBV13 TGTGCCAGCAGCTCCAGACCCGGGGATGAGCAGTTCTTC CASSSRPGDEQFF
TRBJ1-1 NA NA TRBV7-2 TGTGCCAGCAGCCCACCGGGAAGCCGGCTGAACACTGAAGCTTTCTTT CASSPPGSRLNTEAFF
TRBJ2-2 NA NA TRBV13 TGTGCCAGCAGCTTACATGACTCCGGGACCGGGGAGCTGTTTTTT CASSLHDSGTGELFF
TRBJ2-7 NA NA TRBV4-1 TGCGCCAGCAGCCGGGACCTAAAAGGCTACGAGCAGTACTTC CASSRDLKGYEQYF
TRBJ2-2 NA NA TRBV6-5 TGTGCCAGCCGGCAGGGGCCTGTCCTTGGCGGGGAGCTGTTTTTT CASRQGPVLGGELFF
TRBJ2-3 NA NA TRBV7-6 TGTGCCAGCAGCTTAAGGGAAGCAGATACGCAGTATTTT CASSLREADTQYF
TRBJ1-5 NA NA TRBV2 TGTGCCAGCAGTGAAGAAGGGGAGTATCAGCCCCAGCATTTT CASSEEGEYQPQHF
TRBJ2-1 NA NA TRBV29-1 TGCAGCGTTGGGGACAGCGGGAGTGACAATGAGCAGTTCTTC CSVGDSGSDNEQFF
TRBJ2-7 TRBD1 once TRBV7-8 TGTGCCAGCAGCAAAGGACAGGTCTACGAGCAGTACTTC CASSKGQVYEQYF
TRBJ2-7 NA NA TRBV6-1 TGTGCCAGCGGAGTTTCCCCAGCTCCCCCCTACGAGCAGTACTTC CASGVSPAPPYEQYF
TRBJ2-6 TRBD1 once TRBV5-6 TGTGCCAGCAGCCCAGGACAGGGGGTATTTTTTGGGGCCAACGTCCTGACTTTC CASSPGQGVFFGANVLTF
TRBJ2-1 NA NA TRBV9 TGTGCCAGCAGCGTAGCCCCCGCCAATGAGCAGTTCTTC CASSVAPANEQFF
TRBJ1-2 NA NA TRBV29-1 TGCAGCGGGACAGATGTTTATGGCTACACCTTC CSGTDVYGYTF
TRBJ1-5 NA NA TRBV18 TGTGCCAGCTCGCCCGGGGGGGACGAACAGCCCCAGCATTTT CASSPGGDEQPQHF
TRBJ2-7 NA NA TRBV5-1 TGCGCCAGCTCATGGGGGGTCTCAGGTTCCTCCTACGAGCAGTACTTC CASSWGVSGSSYEQYF
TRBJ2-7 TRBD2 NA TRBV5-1 TGCGCCAGCAGCTTGGGACTAGCGGGGAACTACGAGCAGTACTTC CASSLGLAGNYEQYF
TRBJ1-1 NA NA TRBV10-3 TGTGCCATCAGTGAGTCCGGGACATCGAACACTGAAGCTTTCTTT CAISESGTSNTEAFF
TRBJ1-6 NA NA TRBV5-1 TGCGCCAGCAGCAAAGAGGACTCCTATAATTCACCCCTCCACTTT CASSKEDSYNSPLHF